The TCR beta chain described here comes from a study of PD-1 blockade in classical Hodgkin lymphoma. Study outcomes and limitations: Healthy donors were reported to have higher baseline TCR diversity than newly diagnosed patients. Repertoire differences lack defined causes, possibly disease activity or prior therapy. The study found that TCR diversity rose significantly by C4D1 in CD4+ but not CD8+ cells.

Using immunoSEQ multiplex PCR, the repertoire was profiled, and TCRdb retains in-frame clones only, with some absent. The sample lists around 100,000 clones, 85% to 90% occurring once. On this clone itself: What it recognizes is unknown.

Every patient had relapsed following autologous stem cell transplantation, and cohorts differed in brentuximab vedotin exposure. Complete response, partial response or progressive disease made up the best responses. Germline CDR1 LGHNA, CDR2 YSLEER. V gave up 1 base and J gave up 8 bases, with 11 bases separating them. CDR3 length: 13 amino acids. The material sequenced was peripheral blood mononuclear cells (PBMCs), taken before the second cycle of nivolumab. This sequence was found in a human donor with classical Hodgkin lymphoma. The chain joins TRBV4-3 to TRBJ1-2; TRBD1 is a possible D gene (6 bases). The CDR3, as DNA: TGCGCCAGCAGCCAAGTGGGGGCTTGGGGCTACACCTTC. It encodes CASSQVGAWGYTF.